This record concerns one T cell receptor beta chain sequence. Only in-frame clones appear in the TCRdb table, and some are missing; sequencing was by immunoSEQ multiplex PCR. Here the sample spans about 150,000 clones, approximately 86% being singletons. The data derive from a study of cytomegalovirus exposure and HLA in healthy donors. Across the study: In a later analysis, it was reported that the 120 validation repertoires had been produced on the same platform as the 666 repertoires belonging to the first cohort.

Germline V gives CDR1 MGHRA, CDR2 YSYEKL. This CDR3 has 13 residues. V was trimmed by 3 bases and J by 12 bases, leaving 15 bases between them. This receptor was identified in a man between 18 and 35 years old in good health and CMV-seropositive. The specimen was PBMCs. The chain couples TRBV4-1 to TRBJ1-5, with D perhaps TRBD1 (5 bases). CDR3 in amino acids: CASSQAAGGLQHF. The CDR3 bases are TGCGCCAGCAGCCAGGCGGCCGGGGGTCTCCAGCATTTT.